These 9 T cell receptor beta chains originate from one sample sequenced in a study of OX40 agonist ivuxolimab in advanced cancers. Receptor amplification or capture employed the immunoSEQ multiplex PCR assay. Not all clones reach the TCRdb copy of this immuneACCESS table, which keeps in-frame sequences only. Checked studies attribute under half of the gap to unresolved V genes and leave the rest unexplained. This sample gives about 73,000 clones in total; around 86% of them show up just once. The top ten constitute about 8.6% of the sample. The sample was CD4+ or CD8+ T cells sorted from blood, taken in a trial of the OX40 agonist ivuxolimab. The origin of the receptors is an adult with an advanced solid tumor such as melanoma, head and neck, liver or kidney cancer.

V and J are TRBV5-4 and TRBJ1-1; 7 positions agree with TRBD1. After removal of 3 bases from V and 2 bases from J, the junction contained 10 bases not matched to a gene. The CDR3 extends over 16 amino acids. Germline loops: CDR1 SGHNT, CDR2 YYREEE (reference sequence). CDR3 nucleotides: TGTGCCAGCAGCTCGTCGGCGGGACAGAAAAACACTGAAGCTTTCTTT. The encoded protein is CASSSSAGQKNTEAFF.

This sequence joins TRBV2 and TRBJ1-3; D gene ambiguous. With 6 bases removed from V and 4 bases from J, the gap between germline ends came to 4 bases. Germline CDR1 reads SNHLY; CDR2 reads FYNNEI. This CDR3 spans 11 amino acids. The CDR3 DNA reads TGTGCCAGCAGGGTCGGAAACACCATATATTTT. It yields the protein CASRVGNTIYF.

The CDR3 nucleotides are TGCGCCAGCGCTAGCATCACGAACACCGGGGAGCTGTTTTTT. Translating gives CASASITNTGELFF. This rearrangement joins TRBV10-1 to TRBJ2-2, with a weak D call TRBD2 (5 bases). The CDR3 is 14 amino acids. Trimming cost V 8 bases and J 0 bases, with 10 bases left between them. Germline values: CDR1 WNHNN, CDR2 SYGVQD (reference sequence).

The chain employs TRBV28 and TRBJ1-5; 7 bases agree with TRBD1. The junction had 1 base not matched to a gene; V was cut back by 3 bases and J by 2 bases. CDR3 length equals 14 residues. Germline V gene sequence: CDR1 MDHEN, CDR2 SYDVKM. The CDR3 region is CASSFDRGNQPQHF. The DNA of the CDR3 is TGTGCCAGCAGTTTTGACAGGGGCAATCAGCCCCAGCATTTT.

The J gene is TRBJ2-7, the V gene TRBV28; D might be TRBD2 (5 bases). The CDR3 totals 13 residues. V was trimmed by 7 bases and J by 4 bases, leaving 14 bases between them. Germline values: CDR1 MDHEN, CDR2 SYDVKM. The CDR3, as DNA: TGTGCCAGCACAAGGGCGGGCAGGTACGAGCAGTACTTC. Translation gives CASTRAGRYEQYF.

The CDR3 is CASVEPGRSYEQYF. The CDR3 nucleotides are TGTGCCAGCGTCGAGCCAGGGCGTTCCTACGAGCAGTACTTC. The V and J genes are TRBV2 and TRBJ2-7; perhaps TRBD1 as D (5 bases). CDR3 length: 14 residues. Germline lookup yields CDR1 SNHLY and CDR2 FYNNEI. V dropped 8 bases and J dropped 1 base, with 15 bases sitting between them.

The chain uses TRBV7-9 and TRBJ2-1; D remains ambiguous. Trimming stripped 5 bases from V and 7 bases from J, with 9 bases between. The germline CDR1 and CDR2 sequences are SEHNR and FQNEAQ (reference sequence). The CDR3 has 12 amino acids. The CDR3 reads CASSLYGNEQFF. The CDR3 DNA follows: TGTGCCAGCAGCCTTTATGGGAATGAGCAGTTCTTC.

A single count supports this clone. The rearrangement links TRBV6-5 to TRBJ2-7; TRBD2 agrees at 10 bases. This CDR3 comprises 15 residues. Germline assignment: CDR1 MNHEY and CDR2 SVGAGI. V shed 2 bases, J shed 5 bases, and the junction held 6 bases outside the gene matches. The CDR3 DNA is TGTGCCAGCAGTTACCTAGCGGGAGATATGAACGAGCAGTACTTC. Translating it yields CASSYLAGDMNEQYF.

Of note for this clone: Its ends do not fully match the called genes, so a read error is possible. The J gene is TRBJ2-7, the V gene TRBV7-9; no clear D gene. This CDR3 is 14 amino acids long. In germline, CDR1 is SEHNR, CDR2 FQNEAQ (reference sequence). Written as DNA, the CDR3 is TGTGCCAGCAGTTTAGGACGAGGTTCCTACGAGCAGTACTTC. It translates to CASSLGRGSYEQYF.